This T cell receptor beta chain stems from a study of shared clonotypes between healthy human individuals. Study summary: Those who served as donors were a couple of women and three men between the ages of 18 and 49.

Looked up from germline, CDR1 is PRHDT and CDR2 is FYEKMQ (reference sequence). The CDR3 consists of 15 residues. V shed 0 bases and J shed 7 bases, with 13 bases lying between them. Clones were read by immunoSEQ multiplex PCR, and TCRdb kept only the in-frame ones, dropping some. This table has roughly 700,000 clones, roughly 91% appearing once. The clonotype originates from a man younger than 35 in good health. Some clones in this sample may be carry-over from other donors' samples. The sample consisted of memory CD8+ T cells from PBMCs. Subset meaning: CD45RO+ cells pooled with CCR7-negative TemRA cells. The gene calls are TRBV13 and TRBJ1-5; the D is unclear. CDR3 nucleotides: TGTGCCAGCAGCTTAGGCCCCGGGTCGAGGCAGCCCCAGCATTTT. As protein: CASSLGPGSRQPQHF.